These 3 T cell receptor beta chains were sequenced from one sample in a study of post-analysis software for immune sequencing data. Study results and caveats: Roughly five TRBV segments were more frequent in patients than controls; TRBV5-6, TRBV5-1 and TRBV20-1 belonged to this group.

Built from TCR beta cDNA, the libraries had unique molecular identifiers in them. Using its own MiXCR run on the PCR reads, TCRdb lists one record per CDR3 protein. The repertoire has fewer than 550,000 distinct CDR3 sequences, 34% of them found once; the top ten carry under 7%. These receptors have no identified antigens. The sample taken for sequencing was blood. The receptors originated from a girl aged 2-17 years with multiple sclerosis.

This clonotype has ten or more counts. The chain carries TRBV6-5 and TRBJ2-5; perhaps TRBD1 as D (5 bases). V shed 4 bases and J shed 4 bases, with 7 bases lying between them. Germline CDR1 and CDR2: MNHEY and SVGAGI. The CDR3 runs to 12 residues. The CDR3 nucleotides read TGTGCCAGCAGTTCAAGGGGAGAGACCCAGTACTTC. It encodes CASSSRGETQYF.

V gene TRBV4-1 combines with J gene TRBJ1-6; unclear D gene. This CDR3 has 16 residues. Trimming took off 1 base at V and 8 bases at J, with 15 bases between the two ends. Germline V gives CDR1 MGHRA, CDR2 YSYEKL. CDR3 sequence reads: CASSQGRRRADSPLHF. The DNA of the CDR3 is TGCGCCAGCAGCCAAGGGCGTAGGAGGGCGGATTCACCCCTCCACTTT.

This clonotype was counted only a few times. The chain joins TRBV10-3 to TRBJ1-2, with 8 bases aligning to TRBD1. V was pared by 10 bases and J by 2 bases, with 3 bases of the junction left unmatched. The CDR3 contains 12 residues. Germline V gene lookup returns CDR1 ENHRY and CDR2 SYGVKD. In DNA form, the CDR3 reads TGTGCCAACCGACAGGGGAACTATGGCTACACCTTC. Its translation: CANRQGNYGYTF.